These T cell receptor beta chains were read from a single sample in a study of OX40 agonist ivuxolimab in advanced cancers. Method: immunoSEQ multiplex PCR; TCRdb's copy keeps in-frame clones and lacks some. The sample carries tens of thousands of clones, roughly 80% recorded once. Specimen: CD4+ or CD8+ T cells sorted from blood, collected in a trial of the OX40 agonist ivuxolimab. The receptor set was obtained from an adult with an advanced solid tumor such as melanoma, head and neck, liver or kidney cancer. Both conserved end residues are part of each CDR3. A D gene is named only where the DNA matches it firmly. Rows may omit the clone size; those that give it use once, few, many or a size class.

abundance	j_gene	d_gene	v_gene	CDR3nt	CDR3aa
NA	TRBJ1-5	NA	TRBV30	TGTGCCTGGAGTTGGGGGAATAGCAATCAGCCCCAGCATTTT	CAWSWGNSNQPQHF
NA	TRBJ2-2	NA	TRBV6-6	TGTGCCAGCAGTTACACTCCTAACACGGGCACCGGGGAGCTGTTTTTT	CASSYTPNTGTGELFF
NA	TRBJ2-3	TRBD2	TRBV11-1	TGTGCCAGCAGCTTACTAGCGGGGGGGCCAATCGATACGCAGTATTTT	CASSLLAGGPIDTQYF
NA	TRBJ2-5	NA	TRBV7-2	TGTGCCAGCAGCTTATACGGGACGGTCCAAGAGACCCAGTACTTC	CASSLYGTVQETQYF
NA	TRBJ2-2	NA	TRBV2	TGTGCCAGCAGTGAAGCCCTGGGAGACACCGGGGAGCTGTTTTTT	CASSEALGDTGELFF
NA	TRBJ2-1	TRBD2	TRBV9	TGTGCCAGCAGCGGGGCATCTAGCGGGAAGGCCTACAATGAGCAGTTCTTC	CASSGASSGKAYNEQFF
NA	TRBJ2-1	NA	TRBV11-2	TGTGCCAGCAGCCTCCGCGGAGGGCCGGGGGACTACAATGAGCAGTTCTTC	CASSLRGGPGDYNEQFF
NA	TRBJ1-4	TRBD1	TRBV6-5	TGTGCCAGCAGACCTCGACAGGGGGAGGAAAAACTGTTTTTT	CASRPRQGEEKLFF
once	TRBJ2-7	NA	TRBV7-9	TGTGCCAGCAGCTTCCAGGTCGACTACGAGCAGTACTTC	CASSFQVDYEQYF
NA	TRBJ2-1	TRBD2	TRBV19	TGTGCCAGTAGTTATGGACTAGCGGGAGCCAATGAGCAGTTCTTC	CASSYGLAGANEQFF
once	TRBJ2-5	TRBD2	TRBV2	TGTGCCAGCAGTTGGACTAGCGGGGGTCAAGAGACCCAGTACTTC	CASSWTSGGQETQYF
NA	TRBJ2-5	NA	TRBV6-4	TGTGCCATTCGTGGGGGGACCCAAGAGACCCAGTACTTC	CAIRGGTQETQYF
NA	TRBJ2-3	TRBD2	TRBV5-1	TGCGCCAGCAGCTTGGTCTCCAGCGGGGTCGCAGATACGCAGTATTTT	CASSLVSSGVADTQYF
NA	TRBJ2-3	NA	TRBV11-2	TGTGCCAGCAGCTTAGGACTAGATGCAGATACGCAGTATTTT	CASSLGLDADTQYF
NA	TRBJ1-1	NA	TRBV27	TGTGCCAGCAGTTTTCGACGAGACACTGAAGCTTTCTTT	CASSFRRDTEAFF
once	TRBJ2-3	TRBD2	TRBV11-2	TGTGCCAGCAGCTTGGGGACTAGCGGGAGGGGTAGCACAGATACGCAGTATTTT	CASSLGTSGRGSTDTQYF
NA	TRBJ2-1	NA	TRBV30	TGTGCCTGGAGTGGGACAGGGGGCGGGGGACTAGCGGGTCTCTTC	CAWSGTGGGGLAGLF
NA	TRBJ2-1	NA	TRBV13	TGTGCCAGCAGCCCCCGACAGGCCTGGAATGAGCAGTTCTTC	CASSPRQAWNEQFF
NA	TRBJ1-1	NA	TRBV6-1	TGTGCCAGCAGTCCCGACAGGACTGAAGCTTTCTTT	CASSPDRTEAFF
NA	TRBJ1-5	NA	TRBV13	TGTGCCAGCAGCTACAGGGCCTATGCGAGCAATCAGCCCCAGCATTTT	CASSYRAYASNQPQHF
NA	TRBJ1-1	TRBD1	TRBV29-1	TGCAGCGTAAACAGGGGTAACACTGAAGCTTTCTTT	CSVNRGNTEAFF
NA	TRBJ2-4	NA	TRBV4-1	TGCGCCAGCAGCCAAGCCGGGGCTTCGCTAGCCAAAAACATTCAGTACTTC	CASSQAGASLAKNIQYF
few	TRBJ1-2	NA	TRBV6-1	TGTGCCAGCAGTGCCTCCGGGGACGGCTACACCTTC	CASSASGDGYTF
few	TRBJ2-3	NA	TRBV5-1	TGCGCCAGCAGCTTGAGCGGAGATACGCAGTATTTT	CASSLSGDTQYF
NA	TRBJ2-5	NA	TRBV5-1	TGCGCCAGCCAAGAGGCAGGTCAAGAGACCCAGTACTTC	CASQEAGQETQYF
NA	TRBJ2-3	TRBD2	TRBV2	TGTGCCAGTCAATATGCGGGAGGGCCGGGCACAGATACGCAGTATTTT	CASQYAGGPGTDTQYF
few	TRBJ1-5	NA	TRBV9	TGTGCCAGCTCTGTGGGGCAGGGACCTCAGCCCCAGCATTTT	CASSVGQGPQPQHF
NA	TRBJ2-7	TRBD1	TRBV11-2	TGTGCCAGCAGCTTACGAACCCCGGGACAGGGGTATTTCGAGCAGTACTTC	CASSLRTPGQGYFEQYF
NA	TRBJ1-2	NA	TRBV7-2	TGTGCCAGCAGCTTAGCCCTCCAGGCGAACCAGGGTGGCTACACCTTC	CASSLALQANQGGYTF
NA	TRBJ1-1	NA	TRBV15	TGTGCCACCAGCGGGAATCATAATGAAGCTTTCTTT	CATSGNHNEAFF
once	TRBJ2-7	TRBD1	TRBV6-1	TGTGCCAGCAGTGCCCGGGGACAGGACGCCTCCTACGAGCAGTACTTC	CASSARGQDASYEQYF
few	TRBJ2-1	TRBD1	TRBV29-1	TGCAGCGTTGACCCGGGACAGCTTAATGAGCAGTTCTTC	CSVDPGQLNEQFF
NA	TRBJ1-5	NA	TRBV19	TGTGCCAGTAGTATTTCGGGCTATAGCAATCAGCCCCAGCATTTT	CASSISGYSNQPQHF
NA	TRBJ2-7	NA	TRBV19	TGTGCCAGTATGGGGACAACTGCCTACGAGCAGTACTTC	CASMGTTAYEQYF
NA	TRBJ1-1	NA	TRBV28	TGTGCCAGCAGTTCACTCCGCAGGGATGTTGGCACTGAAGCTTTCTTT	CASSSLRRDVGTEAFF
NA	TRBJ2-7	TRBD1	TRBV5-1	TGCGCCAGCAGCCGTGGGACAGGGAGCTCCTACGAGCAGTACTTC	CASSRGTGSSYEQYF
NA	TRBJ1-3	NA	TRBV30	TGTGCCTGGAGTCCGCCCGGGACTACTCGGCGTACCATATATTTT	CAWSPPGTTRRTIYF
once	TRBJ1-1	NA	TRBV13	TGTGCCAGCAGCCATGGTTTTGTGGAAACAGGGGAAGCTTTCTTT	CASSHGFVETGEAFF
NA	TRBJ2-1	TRBD2	TRBV5-1	TGCGCCAGCAGCTTGGTTGTGGCTAGCGGGATTTTGGGTTCCTACAATGAGCAGTTCTTC	CASSLVVASGILGSYNEQFF
NA	TRBJ2-2	NA	TRBV6-1	TGTGCCAGCAGTGAATACCGCGGGCAGGGTGAGGCCGGGGAGCTGTTTTTT	CASSEYRGQGEAGELFF
NA	TRBJ2-2	TRBD2	TRBV9	TGTGCCAGCAGCGCCTTAGCGGGGGGGCTCGGGGAGCTGTTTTTT	CASSALAGGLGELFF
medium-sized	TRBJ1-2	NA	TRBV6-4	TGTGCCAGCAGTCTTGAGGGAAGCGGTGGCTACACCTTC	CASSLEGSGGYTF
NA	TRBJ2-5	NA	TRBV28	TGTGCCAGCAGACTGAGTCGACGCGGGGTTATTTCTTTTGAGACCCAGTACTTC	CASRLSRRGVISFETQYF
once	TRBJ2-2	NA	TRBV7-9	TGTGCCAGCAGCTTAGGGCCCAGGGCGACCGTTGCGTTTTTT	CASSLGPRATVAFF
NA	TRBJ2-3	NA	TRBV5-1	TGCGCCAGCAGCCCTCGACTAGACCCGGATACGCAGTATTTT	CASSPRLDPDTQYF
NA	TRBJ2-2	NA	TRBV7-3	TGTGCCAGCAGCTTAAGACAGGCGAACACCGGGGAGCTGTTTTTT	CASSLRQANTGELFF
NA	TRBJ1-2	NA	TRBV18	TGTGCCAGCTCACCAGGATCAGAACAGTTCCTTGGCTACACCTTC	CASSPGSEQFLGYTF
NA	TRBJ2-5	NA	TRBV5-1	TGCGCCAGCAGCTTTCCGGACACTCAAGAGACCCAGTACTTC	CASSFPDTQETQYF
few	TRBJ2-5	NA	TRBV11-2	TGTGCCAGCACCCTCCAGGTCCCAGAGACCCAGTACTTC	CASTLQVPETQYF
NA	TRBJ2-7	TRBD2	TRBV7-2	TGTGCCAGCAGCGTCGGGACTAGCGGGGGAGTTTACGAGCAGTACTTC	CASSVGTSGGVYEQYF
NA	TRBJ2-7	TRBD1	TRBV7-3	TGTGCCAGCAGCCCCCCCGGGACAGGGGACGAGCAGTACTTC	CASSPPGTGDEQYF
NA	TRBJ2-1	TRBD2	TRBV7-2	TGTGCCAGCAGCGTTACTAGCGGGAGCCGCGAGCAGTTCTTC	CASSVTSGSREQFF
NA	TRBJ2-3	TRBD2	TRBV5-1	TGCGCCAGCAGCCAGCGGGAGGGAGTGACAGATACGCAGTATTTT	CASSQREGVTDTQYF
NA	TRBJ2-7	NA	TRBV18	TGTGCCAGCTCACCGCCCCGGGACACTTACGAGCAGTACTTC	CASSPPRDTYEQYF
NA	TRBJ2-7	TRBD1	TRBV6-1	TGTGCCAGCAGTGACCGGGACAGGGGCTACGAGCAGTACTTC	CASSDRDRGYEQYF
NA	TRBJ1-5	NA	TRBV7-2	TGTGCCAGCAGCTTAAACTTGGGCAATCAGCCCCAGCATTTT	CASSLNLGNQPQHF
once	TRBJ1-1	NA	TRBV28	TGTGCCAGTCGGGGGCGGGTGAACACTGAAGCTTTCTTT	CASRGRVNTEAFF
NA	TRBJ2-1	NA	TRBV4-1	TGCGCCAGCAGCCAAAGCCGCCAGACAGGTGAGCAGTTCTTC	CASSQSRQTGEQFF
NA	TRBJ2-7	NA	TRBV15	TGTGCCACCAGCAGAGAAGGGGGGATGTCCTACGAGCAGTACTTC	CATSREGGMSYEQYF
NA	TRBJ2-3	NA	TRBV6-5	TGTGCCAGCAGCGGTAGCACAGATACGCAGTATTTT	CASSGSTDTQYF